The 32 T cell receptor beta chains presented below share a single source sample, sequenced in a study of radiotherapy plus CTLA-4 blockade in lung cancer. Sequencing used immunoSEQ multiplex PCR; TCRdb keeps in-frame clones, though not all of them. The sample lists about 56,000 clones, roughly 80% seen once, with roughly 17% in the top ten. Sequenced material: peripheral blood, taken from a patient treated with radiotherapy plus ipilimumab. The receptors originated from a human donor with non-small cell lung cancer who had a complete response to radiotherapy plus ipilimumab.

In this sample, this clone turned up once. Here the CDR3 reads CASSAGPKQYV. CDR3 in DNA: TGTGCCAGCAGCGCGGGGCCTAAGCAGTACGTC. V gene TRBV7-8 combines with J gene TRBJ2-7, with D possibly matching TRBD2 (6 bases). CDR1 SGHVS and CDR2 FQNEAQ come from the germline V gene. Trimming shortened V by 5 bases and J by 8 bases, and 10 bases separated the two germline ends. The CDR3 is made up of 11 amino acids.

This chain's CDR3 is CASSVSGQWTTEAFF. The CDR3 region has the DNA TGTGCCAGCAGTGTCTCCGGCCAATGGACAACTGAAGCTTTCTTT. The V gene is TRBV27, the J gene TRBJ1-1; TRBD1 is a possible D gene (5 bases). The germline V gene encodes CDR1 MNHEY and CDR2 SMNVEV (reference sequence). The CDR3 spans 15 residues. Trimming cost V 5 bases and J 5 bases, with 18 bases left between them.

This clone was observed a single time. The chain carries TRBV18 and TRBJ1-2, with 9 bases identical to TRBD1. V was clipped by 5 bases and J by 2 bases; unmatched bases: 3. Germline CDR1 and CDR2: KGHSH and LQKENI. This CDR3 is built from 14 residues. CDR3 bases: TGTGCCAGCTCATCTGGACAGGGGAACTATGGCTACACCTTC. This translates into CASSSGQGNYGYTF.

V and J are TRBV7-2 and TRBJ1-2; 7 positions agree with TRBD1. Looked up from germline, CDR1 is SGHTA and CDR2 is FQGNSA. CDR3 size: 13 residues. The V gene end was trimmed by 10 bases and the J gene end by 8 bases; junction bases not matched to a gene: 13. As DNA, the CDR3 is TGTGCCACCACGCCGACAGGGTGGGGGGGCTACACCTTC. It codes for CATTPTGWGGYTF.

This clone was counted a single time. The chain joins TRBV7-2 to TRBJ2-7; D gene ambiguous. The CDR3 has 15 amino acids. Germline CDR1 is SGHTA and CDR2 is FQGNSA. Trimming stripped 6 bases from V and 0 bases from J, with 15 bases between. CDR3 residues: CASRDRRLSSYEQYF. The CDR3 nucleotides read TGTGCCAGCAGGGATAGGCGGCTATCCTCCTACGAGCAGTACTTC.

V is TRBV7-9 and J is TRBJ2-2; D is perhaps TRBD1 (5 bases). V was pared by 6 bases and J by 4 bases, with 12 bases between. Germline CDR1 is SEHNR and CDR2 is FQNEAQ (reference sequence). The CDR3 totals 14 residues. The CDR3 here is CASSLFGATGELFF. The CDR3 region has the DNA TGTGCCAGCAGTCTATTTGGGGCCACCGGGGAGCTGTTTTTT.

The V call is TRBV5-8, the J call TRBJ2-5; 14 nucleotides match TRBD2. Unmatched junction bases numbered 16, after V lost 4 bases and J lost 5 bases. Germline CDR1 is SGHTS and CDR2 is YDEGEE. The CDR3 is made up of 19 amino acids. The CDR3: CASSPYTGTSGRRGETQYF. Here the CDR3 DNA reads TGTGCCAGCAGCCCCTATACCGGGACTAGCGGGAGAAGGGGGGAGACCCAGTACTTC. The variable domain in full, with the rest retrieved from reference TRBV5-8 and TRBJ2-5, is EAGVTQSPTHLIKTRGQQATLRCSPISGHTSVYWYQQALGLGLQFLLWYDEGEERNRGNFPPRFSGRQFPNYSSELNVNALELEDSALYLCASSPYTGTSGRRGETQYFGPGTRLLVL.

About this clone: One junction end disagrees with the germline gene, perhaps due to a read error. This chain connects TRBV7-7 to TRBJ1-3; perhaps TRBD1 as D (5 bases). The CDR3 loop spans 15 amino acids. Per the germline V gene, CDR1 is SSHAT and CDR2 is FNYEAQ (reference sequence). CDR3 DNA: TGTGCTAGCAGCCCGGCGGGGGGTCCGGGAAACACCATATATTTT. Protein: CASSPAGGPGNTIYF.

The chain carries TRBV5-1 and TRBJ2-5; 8 bases match TRBD1. Gene TRBJ2-7 matches the end of the DNA better, so the J call may be wrong. The germline V gene has CDR1 SGHRS and CDR2 YFSETQ. This CDR3 is 15 amino acids long. The CDR3 coding sequence is TGCGCCAGCAGCAACCGGGACAGGAACCTCTACGAGCAGTACTTC. Amino acids: CASSNRDRNLYEQYF.

The chain combines TRBV5-4 with TRBJ2-2; 7 bases fit TRBD1. V shed 4 bases and J 5 bases; nucleotides not matched to a gene: 8. Germline V lookup: CDR1 SGHNT, CDR2 YYREEE (reference sequence). CDR3 size: 15 residues. The CDR3 DNA is TGTGCCAGCAGCAGGGGGCAGGGTGAAACCGGGGAGCTGTTTTTT. Translated, it gives CASSRGQGETGELFF.

This rearrangement joins TRBV7-9 to TRBJ1-4; D is ambiguous. Trimming left V 3 bases short and J 5 bases short, with 13 bases between. Germline CDR1 SEHNR, CDR2 FQNEAQ (reference sequence). This CDR3 comprises 15 residues. Written as DNA, the CDR3 is TGTGCCAGCAGCTTTAACCCCCCCGGGAATGAAAAACTGTTTTTT. Translating gives CASSFNPPGNEKLFF.

This clone came up a few times. The chain carries TRBV5-5 and TRBJ2-3, with D possibly TRBD1 on 6 matching bases. The germline gives CDR1 SGHKS, CDR2 YYEKEE (reference sequence). This CDR3 spans 14 amino acids. The ends were cut back, 4 bases at V and 2 bases at J, with 11 bases in the middle. CDR3 region: CASSPDSSTDTQYF. CDR3 nucleotides: TGTGCCAGCAGCCCGGACAGTTCCACAGATACGCAGTATTTT. Variable domain in full (rest from reference TRBV5-5 and TRBJ2-3): DAGVTQSPTHLIKTRGQQVTLRCSPISGHKSVSWYQQVLGQGPQFIFQYYEKEERGRGNFPDRFSARQFPNYSSELNVNALLLGDSALYLCASSPDSSTDTQYFGPGTRLTVL.

The chain joins TRBV5-1 to TRBJ1-1; 9 bases line up with TRBD1. This CDR3 has 13 residues. Germline-derived CDR1 and CDR2 are SGHRS and YFSETQ. Trimming took 4 bases from V and 7 from J; bases not matched to a gene: 5. The CDR3 nucleotides are TGCGCCAGCAGCCCGCTGGGACAGGGTGAAGCTTTCTTT. This codes for CASSPLGQGEAFF.

V and J are TRBV7-6 and TRBJ1-1; a possible D gene is TRBD1 (5 bases). V dropped 6 bases and J dropped 1 base, with 15 bases sitting between them. The CDR3 is 15 amino acids. CDR1 and CDR2 (germline): SGHVS, FNYEAQ. The CDR3 protein is CASRPDVGRNTEAFF. The CDR3 nucleotides are TGTGCCAGCAGGCCAGACGTGGGGCGGAACACTGAAGCTTTCTTT.

The DNA for the CDR3 is TGTGCCAGCAGCTTTGAGGGGGTGGGAGCTAACTATGGCTACACCTTC. It encodes CASSFEGVGANYGYTF. The chain has TRBV5-6 and TRBJ1-2; D is possibly TRBD1 (6 bases). Per germline, CDR1 SGHDT and CDR2 YYEEEE. This CDR3 spans 16 amino acids. Trimming left V 2 bases short and J 0 bases short, with 14 bases between.

This clone has only a few counts. The rearrangement links TRBV12-5 to TRBJ2-1, with a weak D call TRBD1 (6 bases). The germline V gene has CDR1 LGHNT and CDR2 FRNRAP. Between the trimmed V and J ends, which lost 7 bases and 2 bases, there was a span of 12 bases. The CDR3 is made up of 14 amino acids. The CDR3: CASVLTGPYNEQFF. CDR3 DNA: TGTGCTAGTGTCCTGACAGGACCCTACAATGAGCAGTTCTTC. Combining the CDR3 with reference TRBV12-5 and TRBJ2-1 gives the whole variable domain DARVTQTPRHKVTEMGQEVTMRCQPILGHNTVFWYRQTMMQGLELLAYFRNRAPLDDSGMPKDRFSAEMPDATLATLKIQPSEPRDSAVYFCASVLTGPYNEQFFGPGTRLTVL.

The chain couples TRBV6-5 to TRBJ2-7; weak D call: TRBD1 (5 bases). Germline V gene data show CDR1 as MNHEY and CDR2 as SVGAGI. CDR3 length: 14 residues. The V end lost 6 bases, the J end lost 2 bases, and 14 bases lay between the germline ends. CDR3 protein: CASSVRIGAYEQYV. The CDR3 nucleotides read TGTGCCAGCAGCGTACGGATAGGGGCCTACGAGCAGTACGTC.

The chain recombines TRBV9 with TRBJ1-4; TRBD1 matches at 7 bases. V shed 0 bases, J shed 0 bases, and the junction held 2 bases outside the gene matches. The CDR3 is made up of 16 amino acids. Germline V lookup: CDR1 SGDLS, CDR2 YYNGEE. Here the CDR3 reads CASSVEGATTNEKLFF. The CDR3 nucleotides read TGTGCCAGCAGCGTAGAGGGGGCAACAACTAATGAAAAACTGTTTTTT.

J is TRBJ1-3 and V is TRBV6-6; no reliable D call. The CDR3 runs 13 residues. CDR1 MNHNY and CDR2 SVGAGI come from the germline V gene (reference sequence). Trimming pared 2 bases from V and 6 bases from J, leaving 8 bases between. In DNA, the CDR3 is TGTGCCAGCAGTTACGCGGGTTTAAACACCATATATTTT. Its translation is CASSYAGLNTIYF.

V gene TRBV5-1 combines with J gene TRBJ2-2, with 11 bases lining up with TRBD2. Per germline, CDR1 SGHRS and CDR2 YFSETQ. CDR3 size: 16 residues. V shed 4 bases and J 0 bases; nucleotides not matched to a gene: 2. The CDR3 DNA follows: TGCGCCAGCAGCCTACTAGCGGGGGCGAACACCGGGGAGCTGTTTTTT. It encodes CASSLLAGANTGELFF.

This chain links TRBV9 with TRBJ2-3; D ambiguous. Germline V gene lookup returns CDR1 SGDLS and CDR2 YYNGEE. Trimming took off 4 bases at V and 5 bases at J, with 11 bases between the two ends. The CDR3 covers 13 residues. CDR3 bases: TGTGCCAGCAGCACCAGACACGGAGATACGCAGTATTTT. Encoded protein: CASSTRHGDTQYF. The full variable domain, completed using reference TRBV9 and TRBJ2-3, is DSGVTQTPKHLITATGQRVTLRCSPRSGDLSVYWYQQSLDQGLQFLIQYYNGEERAKGNILERFSAQQFPDLHSELNLSSLELGDSALYFCASSTRHGDTQYFGPGTRLTVL.

This rearrangement joins TRBV7-2 to TRBJ2-7; 8 bases are shared with TRBD2. This CDR3 has 14 amino acids. Losses at the gene ends were 2 bases for V and 3 bases for J; bases not matched to a gene: 3. Germline V gives CDR1 SGHTA, CDR2 FQGNSA. The CDR3 DNA reads TGTGCCAGCAGCTTATCCCGGGAGGGCTACGAGCAGTACGTC. Protein sequence: CASSLSREGYEQYV.

The CDR3 reads CASSGWRGGELFF. CDR3 sequence (DNA): TGCGCCAGCAGTGGTTGGCGAGGCGGGGAGCTGTTTTTT. The chain uses TRBV10-1 and TRBJ2-2, with D uncertain. The V gene lost 4 bases and the J gene lost 7 bases, with 10 bases spanning the gap. The germline V gene encodes CDR1 WNHNN and CDR2 SYGVQD (reference sequence). CDR3 length: 13 amino acids.

CDR3 nucleotides: TGTGCCAGCAGCTGGGGGACAGGGGAGGAGCAGCCCCAGCATTTT. Protein: CASSWGTGEEQPQHF. The gene calls are TRBV5-5 and TRBJ1-5, with 10 positions matching TRBD1. Germline trimming cut 3 bases from V and 7 bases from J; bases unmatched to any gene: 7. The CDR3 covers 15 residues. Germline V CDR1 and CDR2: SGHKS, YYEKEE (reference sequence).

The V gene is TRBV9, the J gene TRBJ1-3; D gene uncertain. Germline V CDR1 and CDR2: SGDLS, YYNGEE. This CDR3 has 15 residues. The ends were cut back, 2 bases at V and 4 bases at J, with 13 bases in the middle. As DNA, the CDR3 is TGTGCCAGCAGCGTTGCGGCAGCGGGGGGAAACACCATATATTTT. Translation: CASSVAAAGGNTIYF.

The chain has TRBV7-8 and TRBJ2-3; TRBD2 agrees at 7 bases. This CDR3 is 16 amino acids long. The germline gives CDR1 SGHVS, CDR2 FQNEAQ. Trimming at V came to 2 bases and at J to 4 bases, leaving 9 bases not matched to a gene. The DNA of the CDR3 is TGTGCCAGCAGCTTACCCCCGGGGCGGGAGTCAGATACGCAGTATTTT. Translating gives CASSLPPGRESDTQYF. The full variable domain, its missing parts supplied by reference TRBV7-8 and TRBJ2-3, is GAGVSQSPRYKVAKRGQDVALRCDPISGHVSLFWYQQALGQGPEFLTYFQNEAQLDKSGLPSDRFFAERPEGSVSTLKIQRTQQEDSAVYLCASSLPPGRESDTQYFGPGTRLTVL.

The chain couples TRBV7-9 to TRBJ2-2; 10 bases are a match to TRBD1. CDR3 size: 15 residues. V lost 4 bases to trimming and J lost 3 bases; unmatched junction nucleotides: 2. Germline V gives CDR1 SEHNR, CDR2 FQNEAQ (reference sequence). CDR3 DNA: TGTGCCAGCAGCTCCGGGACAGGGGACACCGGGGAGCTGTTTTTT. It specifies CASSSGTGDTGELFF. Full variable domain (rest looked up from reference TRBV7-9 and TRBJ2-2): DTGVSQNPRHKITKRGQNVTFRCDPISEHNRLYWYRQTLGQGPEFLTYFQNEAQLEKSRLLSDRFSAERPKGSFSTLEIQRTEQGDSAMYLCASSSGTGDTGELFFGEGSRLTVL.

This clone was detected a few times. The genes are TRBV2 and TRBJ1-2; a weak D match, TRBD1 (6 bases). Germline V lookup: CDR1 SNHLY, CDR2 FYNNEI. The CDR3 is made up of 16 amino acids. V was pared by 9 bases and J by 8 bases, with 28 bases between. CDR3 amino acids: CASINSPDRTRVGYTF. As DNA, the CDR3 is TGTGCCAGTATCAATTCCCCAGACAGGACTCGAGTGGGCTACACCTTC.

This clone was observed a handful of times. The chain recombines TRBV10-3 with TRBJ2-2; 9 nucleotides agree with TRBD1. Germline V gene data show CDR1 as ENHRY and CDR2 as SYGVKD. Trimming at V came to 5 bases and at J to 2 bases, leaving 3 bases not matched to a gene. CDR3 size: 15 residues. The CDR3 loop is CAISPGQGNTGELFF. The DNA of the CDR3 is TGTGCCATCAGTCCGGGACAGGGAAACACCGGGGAGCTGTTTTTT.

V gene TRBV6-1 combines with J gene TRBJ1-4; no clear D gene. Between the trimmed V and J ends, which lost 4 bases and 3 bases, there was a span of 6 bases. Germline assignment: CDR1 MNHNS and CDR2 SASEGT. This CDR3 contains 13 residues. The CDR3 reads CASSANSNEKLFF. DNA for the CDR3: TGTGCCAGCAGTGCCAATTCTAATGAAAAACTGTTTTTT.

The sample holds a few counts of this clone. The chain combines TRBV7-2 with TRBJ2-7, with D hard to call. The CDR3 spans 13 residues. The V gene's germline CDR1 is SGHTA and CDR2 FQGNSA. V lost 1 base and J 6 bases, leaving 10 bases between the germline ends. CDR3 nucleotide sequence: TGTGCCAGCAGCTTAGGGCCACCCAGCGAGCAGTACGTC. Encoded protein: CASSLGPPSEQYV.

This chain links TRBV19 with TRBJ2-5; 9 bases line up with TRBD1. V trimming: 2 bases; J trimming: 0 bases; junction bases outside the gene matches: 1. The CDR3 is made up of 15 amino acids. Per germline, CDR1 LNHDA and CDR2 SQIVND (reference sequence). The CDR3 DNA reads TGTGCCAGTAGTATAACAGGGGGCTACCAAGAGACCCAGTACTTC. It specifies CASSITGGYQETQYF.